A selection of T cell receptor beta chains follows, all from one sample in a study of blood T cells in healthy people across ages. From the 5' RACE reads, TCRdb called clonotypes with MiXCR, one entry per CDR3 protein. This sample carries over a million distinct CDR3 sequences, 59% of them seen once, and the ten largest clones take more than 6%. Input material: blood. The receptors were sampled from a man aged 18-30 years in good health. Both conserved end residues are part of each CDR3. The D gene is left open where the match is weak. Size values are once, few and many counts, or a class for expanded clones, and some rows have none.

CDR3: CASKSGGVNYGYTF
DNA: TGTGCCAGCAAAAGCGGAGGGGTCAACTATGGCTACACCTTC
J: TRBJ1-2
size: -
D: -
V: TRBV2

CDR3: CASSERTTLTDTQYF
DNA: TGTGCCAGCAGTGAGAGGACAACCCTCACAGATACGCAGTATTTT
J: TRBJ2-3
size: once
D: -
V: TRBV6-1

CDR3: CASSTDRDTEAFF
DNA: TGTGCCAGCAGCACGGACAGGGACACTGAAGCTTTCTTT
J: TRBJ1-1
size: -
D: TRBD1
V: TRBV6-4

CDR3: CASSYRDRNEKLFF
DNA: TGTGCCAGCAGTTACCGGGACAGAAATGAAAAACTGTTTTTT
J: TRBJ1-4
size: -
D: TRBD1
V: TRBV6-2/TRBV6-3

CDR3: CASSQELAGEQYF
DNA: TGCGCCAGCAGCCAAGAACTAGCAGGCGAGCAGTACTTC
J: TRBJ2-7
size: few
D: -
V: TRBV4-1

CDR3: CASSQRDSGANVLTF
DNA: TGTGCCAGCAGCCAAAGAGACTCTGGGGCCAACGTCCTGACTTTC
J: TRBJ2-6
size: -
D: -
V: TRBV4-2

CDR3: CASSLRWRDDGELFF
DNA: TGCGCCAGCAGCTTGAGATGGAGGGATGACGGGGAGCTGTTTTTT
J: TRBJ2-2
size: -
D: -
V: TRBV5-1

CDR3: CASRQREGPSNEQYF
DNA: TGTGCCAGCAGGCAGCGGGAGGGCCCCTCGAATGAGCAGTACTTC
J: TRBJ2-5
size: -
D: TRBD2
V: TRBV12-3/TRBV12-4

CDR3: CASSLSDRGSYTF
DNA: TGTGCCAGCAGCTTATCAGACAGGGGTAGCTACACCTTC
J: TRBJ1-2
size: -
D: TRBD1
V: TRBV7-2

CDR3: CASMLDRAPREQYF
DNA: TGTGCCAGCATGCTGGACAGGGCCCCTCGCGAGCAGTACTTC
J: TRBJ2-7
size: -
D: TRBD1
V: TRBV6-2/TRBV6-3

CDR3: CASSVDRNTEAFF
DNA: TGCGCCAGCAGCGTCGACAGGAACACTGAAGCTTTCTTT
J: TRBJ1-1
size: many
D: -
V: TRBV5-1

CDR3: CASSLTWGATEAFF
DNA: TGTGCCAGCAGCTTGACGTGGGGGGCCACTGAAGCTTTCTTT
J: TRBJ1-1
size: -
D: -
V: TRBV5-8

CDR3: CASSQTSGMVPDTQYF
DNA: TGTGCCAGCAGTCAGACTAGCGGGATGGTACCCGATACGCAGTATTTT
J: TRBJ2-3
size: -
D: TRBD2
V: TRBV27

CDR3: CASSAVATNEKLFF
DNA: TGTGCCAGCAGCGCAGTAGCAACTAATGAAAAACTGTTTTTT
J: TRBJ1-4
size: few
D: -
V: TRBV7-6

CDR3: CASSLTSWGETQYF
DNA: TGTGCCAGCAGTTTAACGTCATGGGGGGAGACCCAGTACTTC
J: TRBJ2-5
size: once
D: -
V: TRBV28

CDR3: CASRGRHNNYGYTF
DNA: TGTGCCAGCAGAGGACGGCACAACAACTATGGCTACACCTTC
J: TRBJ1-2
size: -
D: -
V: TRBV6-5

CDR3: CASSLRLRVPQYF
DNA: TGTGCCAGCAGTTTAAGGTTGAGGGTCCCACAGTATTTT
J: TRBJ2-3
size: -
D: -
V: TRBV28

CDR3: CASSIRLESRQETQYF
DNA: TGTGCCAGCAGCATCAGACTAGAGTCCCGACAAGAGACCCAGTACTTC
J: TRBJ2-5
size: once
D: -
V: TRBV11-2

CDR3: CASSVEGEATEAFF
DNA: TGTGCCAGCAGCGTCGAGGGCGAGGCCACTGAAGCTTTCTTT
J: TRBJ1-1
size: once
D: -
V: TRBV11-2

CDR3: CSARDDRSGGYTF
DNA: TGCAGTGCTAGAGATGACAGGTCAGGCGGCTACACCTTC
J: TRBJ1-2
size: -
D: -
V: TRBV20-1

CDR3: CASSRITRQVAAEAFF
DNA: TGTGCCAGCAGCCGAATAACTAGACAGGTCGCGGCTGAAGCTTTCTTT
J: TRBJ1-1
size: -
D: -
V: TRBV3-1

CDR3: CASSPPGPGQVTYEQYF
DNA: TGCGCCAGCAGCCCGCCGGGTCCGGGACAGGTTACCTACGAGCAGTACTTC
J: TRBJ2-7
size: few
D: TRBD1
V: TRBV5-1

CDR3: CSVDRGKYNEQFF
DNA: TGCAGCGTTGACCGGGGAAAATACAATGAGCAGTTCTTC
J: TRBJ2-1
size: -
D: -
V: TRBV29-1

CDR3: CSGGQREQFF
DNA: TGCAGCGGAGGACAGCGTGAGCAGTTCTTC
J: TRBJ2-1
size: few
D: -
V: TRBV29-1

CDR3: CASSVTTGQGETQYF
DNA: TGTGCCAGCAGCGTAACCACAGGGCAAGGGGAGACCCAGTACTTC
J: TRBJ2-5
size: -
D: -
V: TRBV9

CDR3: CASNYGDTGELFF
DNA: TGTGCCAGCAATTATGGCGACACCGGGGAGCTGTTTTTT
J: TRBJ2-2
size: once
D: -
V: TRBV2

CDR3: CASSLEPGVPPETQYF
DNA: TGCGCCAGCAGCTTGGAACCAGGAGTCCCCCCGGAGACCCAGTACTTC
J: TRBJ2-5
size: -
D: -
V: TRBV5-1

CDR3: CATSKRLAGTIKYNEQFF
DNA: TGTGCCACCAGCAAACGTCTAGCGGGGACGATAAAATACAATGAGCAGTTCTTC
J: TRBJ2-1
size: -
D: TRBD2
V: TRBV15

CDR3: CSAQPGTGSYEQYF
DNA: TGCAGCGCCCAACCCGGGACAGGGTCCTACGAGCAGTACTTC
J: TRBJ2-7
size: few
D: TRBD1
V: TRBV29-1

CDR3: CASSLFRSTNEKLFF
DNA: TGTGCCAGCAGTTTATTTCGGAGTACTAATGAAAAACTGTTTTTT
J: TRBJ1-4
size: -
D: -
V: TRBV28

CDR3: CASSQARGATEAFF
DNA: TGTGCCAGCAGCCAAGCGAGGGGGGCCACTGAAGCTTTCTTT
J: TRBJ1-1
size: -
D: -
V: TRBV3-1

CDR3: CSVRGGGGETQYF
DNA: TGCAGCGTTCGGGGAGGAGGCGGAGAGACCCAGTACTTC
J: TRBJ2-5
size: -
D: -
V: TRBV29-1

CDR3: CASSQTADSYNEQFF
DNA: TGTGCCAGCAGCCAGACTGCCGACTCCTACAATGAGCAGTTCTTC
J: TRBJ2-1
size: -
D: -
V: TRBV6-5

CDR3: CASTSGRVLGEQFF
DNA: TGTGCCAGCACTAGCGGGAGAGTCCTTGGTGAGCAGTTCTTC
J: TRBJ2-1
size: -
D: TRBD2
V: TRBV25-1

CDR3: CASSPFQGGSNYGYTF
DNA: TGCGCCAGCAGCCCCTTCCAGGGGGGTTCTAACTATGGCTACACCTTC
J: TRBJ1-2
size: -
D: TRBD1
V: TRBV4-1

CDR3: CASSLGVGAVQETQYF
DNA: TGTGCCAGCAGTTTAGGGGTAGGGGCGGTCCAAGAGACCCAGTACTTC
J: TRBJ2-5
size: -
D: -
V: TRBV12-3/TRBV12-4

CDR3: CSVEGGRHYGYTF
DNA: TGCAGCGTTGAGGGGGGGCGGCACTATGGCTACACCTTC
J: TRBJ1-2
size: few
D: -
V: TRBV29-1

CDR3: CASSQGPGQGHNEQFF
DNA: TGTGCCAGCAGCCAAGGACCGGGACAGGGGCACAATGAGCAGTTCTTC
J: TRBJ2-1
size: -
D: TRBD1
V: TRBV3-1

CDR3: CASSQAALAGEEQYF
DNA: TGCGCCAGCAGCCAAGCGGCCCTAGCGGGAGAAGAGCAGTACTTC
J: TRBJ2-5
size: -
D: TRBD2
V: TRBV4-1

CDR3: CASGETGTEDEQYF
DNA: TGTGCCAGTGGGGAGACAGGCACTGAGGATGAGCAGTACTTC
J: TRBJ2-7
size: -
D: -
V: TRBV2

CDR3: CASIPGGSSYNSPLHF
DNA: TGTGCCAGCATCCCAGGGGGGAGCTCCTATAATTCACCCCTCCACTTT
J: TRBJ1-6
size: -
D: TRBD1
V: TRBV28

CDR3: CSVDNIVDRATYGYTF
DNA: TGCAGCGTTGATAACATTGTCGACAGGGCCACCTATGGCTACACCTTC
J: TRBJ1-2
size: -
D: TRBD1
V: TRBV29-1

CDR3: CAWIRGLEQFF
DNA: TGTGCCTGGATCAGGGGGCTTGAGCAGTTCTTC
J: TRBJ2-1
size: few
D: TRBD1
V: TRBV30

CDR3: CASSQQWDSAKNIQYF
DNA: TGTGCCAGCAGTCAACAATGGGACAGCGCGAAAAACATTCAGTACTTC
J: TRBJ2-4
size: -
D: TRBD1
V: TRBV28

CDR3: CAVGTWDGYTF
DNA: TGCGCCGTAGGGACCTGGGATGGCTACACCTTC
J: TRBJ1-2
size: -
D: -
V: TRBV27

CDR3: CASSHLSEGNTETFF
DNA: TGTGCCAGCAGTCACTTATCTGAGGGTAACACTGAAACTTTCTTT
J: TRBJ1-1
size: -
D: -
V: TRBV27

CDR3: CASSQEGFHTEAFF
DNA: TGTGCCAGCAGCCAAGAGGGATTTCACACTGAAGCTTTCTTT
J: TRBJ1-1
size: -
D: -
V: TRBV3-1